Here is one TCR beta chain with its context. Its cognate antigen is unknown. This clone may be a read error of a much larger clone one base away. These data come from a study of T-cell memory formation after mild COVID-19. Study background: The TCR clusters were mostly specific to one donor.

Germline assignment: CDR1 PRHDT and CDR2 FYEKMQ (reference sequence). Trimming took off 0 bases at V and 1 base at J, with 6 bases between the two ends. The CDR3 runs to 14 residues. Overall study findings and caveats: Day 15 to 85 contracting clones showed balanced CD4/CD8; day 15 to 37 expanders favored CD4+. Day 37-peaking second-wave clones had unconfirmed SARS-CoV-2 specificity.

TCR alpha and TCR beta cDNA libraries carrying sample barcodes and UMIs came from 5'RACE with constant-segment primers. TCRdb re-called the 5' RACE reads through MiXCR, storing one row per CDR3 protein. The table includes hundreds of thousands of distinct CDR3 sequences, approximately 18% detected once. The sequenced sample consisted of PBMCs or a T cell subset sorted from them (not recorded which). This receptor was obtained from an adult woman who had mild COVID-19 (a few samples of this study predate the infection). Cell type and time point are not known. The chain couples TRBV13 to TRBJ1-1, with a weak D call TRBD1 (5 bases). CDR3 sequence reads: CASSLGGENTEAFF. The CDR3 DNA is TGTGCCAGCAGCTTAGGGGGGGAGAACACTGAAGCTTTCTTT.